Sequencing of this TCR beta chain was carried out in a study of cytomegalovirus exposure and HLA in healthy donors. Whole-study findings and limits: Altogether, about 160 TCR beta chains were recorded as cytomegalovirus-associated. Three CMV-associated chains were confirmed in vitro to be specific for CMV antigens. Sequencing likely caused a cluster of highly shared sequence variants.

To note about this clone: Its antigen is undetermined.

This CDR3 region has 14 residues. V shed 4 bases, J shed 7 bases, and the junction held 6 bases outside the gene matches. CDR1 and CDR2 (germline): MDHEN, SYDVKM. The PCR was carried out with 60 Vbeta primers and 13 Jbeta primers. TCRdb keeps only in-frame clones here, not all; method: immunoSEQ multiplex PCR. The sample has under 130,000 clones; around three quarters are singletons. This sequence was found in a middle-aged man in good health and CMV-seropositive. Sequencing used PBMCs. V is TRBV28 and J is TRBJ2-1, with TRBD2 matching over 8 bases. CDR3 region: CASSSQAGVNEQFF. In DNA, the CDR3 is TGTGCCAGCAGTTCACAAGCGGGAGTGAATGAGCAGTTCTTC.